This T cell receptor (beta chain) is from a study of molecular identifiers for immune sequencing clone quantification. This CDR3 has 16 amino acids. From germline, CDR1 is ENHRY and CDR2 SYGVKD. J was trimmed by 6 bases and V by 0 bases; bases with no gene match: 6. Listed TCR primers, together with previously described methods, were used for the bulk TCR libraries. Using its own MiXCR run on the PCR reads, TCRdb lists one record per CDR3 protein. The sample contains over 300,000 distinct CDR3 sequences, about 23% of which appear only once. The TCR comes from a human donor in good health. Some libraries in this study had Jurkat cell RNA spiked in. Specimen: naive CD8+ T cells from blood, with Jurkat cell RNA spiked in. Subset here: FACS-sorted CD8+CD4-CCR7+CD45RA+ naive T cells. This rearrangement joins TRBV10-3 to TRBJ2-1, with 9 positions matching TRBD2. The CDR3 DNA reads as TGTGCCATCAGTGAGTCGCGGGGGGGAATCAGCAATGAGCAGTTCTTC. It encodes CAISESRGGISNEQFF.